A single sample gave rise to the 17 T cell receptor beta chains below, sequenced in a study of graft-versus-host responses after intestinal transplantation. Method: immunoSEQ multiplex PCR; TCRdb's copy keeps in-frame clones and lacks some. The sample includes 55,000 to 80,000 clones, 85% to 95% of them seen just once. Their recognized antigens are unknown. The sample in question was unstimulated CD8+ T cells sorted from spleen or lymph node cells, obtained before transplant. These TCRs come from a human donor who was the organ donor for an intestinal transplant.

CDR3 nucleotide sequence: TGTGCTAGTGGTACCTCGACAGGGGTCTACACCGGGGAGCTGTTTTTT. Amino acid sequence: CASGTSTGVYTGELFF. The chain employs TRBV12-5 and TRBJ2-2, with 8 bases that match TRBD1. Germline loops: CDR1 LGHNT, CDR2 FRNRAP. Germline trimming cut 5 bases from V and 3 bases from J; bases unmatched to any gene: 8. This CDR3 is built from 16 residues.

The chain recombines TRBV2 with TRBJ1-5, with TRBD1 matching 11 bases. The CDR3 length is 19 residues. Germline CDR1 reads SNHLY; CDR2 reads FYNNEI. The trim removed 0 bases at V and 9 bases at J, leaving 16 bases unmatched. The CDR3 nucleotides read TGTGCCAGCAGTGAAGCCCCTCCTTTCCGGGACAGGGGGTGGGGGCCCCAGCATTTT. This encodes CASSEAPPFRDRGWGPQHF.

The chain joins TRBV7-9 to TRBJ1-1, with D maybe TRBD1 (5 bases). The CDR3 contains 12 residues. The V end lost 5 bases, the J end lost 8 bases, and 12 bases lay between the germline ends. Germline CDR1 and CDR2: SEHNR and FQNEAQ (reference sequence). The CDR3 region is CASSRDRVEAFF. The CDR3 bases are TGTGCCAGCAGCCGTGACAGAGTCGAAGCTTTCTTT. Looking up the rest from reference TRBV7-9 and TRBJ1-1 gives the full variable domain: DTGVSQNPRHKITKRGQNVTFRCDPISEHNRLYWYRQTLGQGPEFLTYFQNEAQLEKSRLLSDRFSAERPKGSFSTLEIQRTEQGDSAMYLCASSRDRVEAFFGQGTRLTVV.

The chain combines TRBV7-6 with TRBJ2-2; D gene ambiguous. V lost 4 bases to trimming and J lost 5 bases, with 8 bases between them. The CDR3 totals 13 residues. Germline lookup yields CDR1 SGHVS and CDR2 FNYEAQ. This CDR3 is CASSSGGTGELFF. The CDR3 region has the DNA TGTGCCAGCAGCTCCGGTGGTACCGGGGAGCTGTTTTTT.

As concerns this clone: One end of the junction fails to match germline, which may point to a read error. The J gene is TRBJ2-5, the V gene TRBV15, with TRBD2 matching 9 bases. The germline CDR1 and CDR2 sequences are LNHNV and YYDKDF (reference sequence). The CDR3 has 15 residues. The CDR3 sequence: CATSASLAGQEAQYF. In DNA, the CDR3 is TGTGCCACCAGCGCGAGCCTAGCGGGACAAGAGGCCCAGTACTTC. Using reference TRBV15 and TRBJ2-5 for the parts outside the CDR3, the full variable domain is DAMVIQNPRYQVTQFGKPVTLSCSQTLNHNVMYWYQQKSSQAPKLLFHYYDKDFNNEADTPDNFQSRRPNTSFCFLDIRSPGLGDTAMYLCATSASLAGQEAQYFGPGTRLLVL.

The rearrangement uses TRBV5-6 and TRBJ2-1, with D uncertain. Germline CDR1 SGHDT, CDR2 YYEEEE. This CDR3 contains 14 residues. Trimming pared 1 base from V and 3 bases from J, leaving 8 bases between. The CDR3 here is CASSLWHLYNEQFF. In DNA, the CDR3 is TGTGCCAGCAGCTTGTGGCACCTCTACAATGAGCAGTTCTTC. Together with reference TRBV5-6 and TRBJ2-1, the CDR3 gives the full variable domain: DAGVTQSPTHLIKTRGQQVTLRCSPKSGHDTVSWYQQALGQGPQFIFQYYEEEERQRGNFPDRFSGHQFPNYSSELNVNALLLGDSALYLCASSLWHLYNEQFFGPGTRLTVL.

This clone has only one observation. This chain links TRBV15 with TRBJ2-5; TRBD1 matches 7 bases. Germline V CDR1 and CDR2: LNHNV, YYDKDF (reference sequence). The length of the CDR3 is 14 residues. The V gene end was trimmed by 0 bases and the J gene end by 7 bases; junction bases not matched to a gene: 5. CDR3 protein: CATSRDRQGGTQYF. In DNA, the CDR3 is TGTGCCACCAGCAGAGATCGACAGGGTGGGACCCAGTACTTC.

The chain couples TRBV28 to TRBJ2-2, with a possible D match to TRBD1 (6 bases). Germline loops: CDR1 MDHEN, CDR2 SYDVKM. The CDR3 spans 15 residues. CDR3 coding DNA: TGTGCGGCCGGAGCTAGTATAGGGGGTCCCGGGGAGCTGTTTTTT. Amino acid sequence: CAAGASIGGPGELFF.

In this sample, this clone turned up once. V usage is TRBV7-9 and J usage is TRBJ2-2; D gene unclear. Germline CDR1 is SEHNR and CDR2 is FQNEAQ (reference sequence). The CDR3 is made up of 11 amino acids. Trimming shortened V by 3 bases and J by 7 bases, and 3 bases separated the two germline ends. For the CDR3, the DNA is TGTGCCAGCAGCTTCGGCGGGGAGCTGTTTTTT. It codes for CASSFGGELFF.

This rearrangement joins TRBV27 to TRBJ2-7; the D gene is possibly TRBD1 (6 bases). The CDR3 totals 13 residues. Trimming removed 6 bases at V and 2 bases at J, with 11 bases between. Germline V gene data show CDR1 as MNHEY and CDR2 as SMNVEV (reference sequence). In nucleotides, the CDR3 is TGTGCCAGCAGCACAGGGATAACCTACGAGCAGTACTTC. This codes for CASSTGITYEQYF.

V usage is TRBV6-4 and J usage is TRBJ2-3, with 7 nucleotides matching TRBD1. The V gene end was trimmed by 1 base and the J gene end by 4 bases; junction bases not matched to a gene: 2. The CDR3 runs to 14 residues. Germline CDR1 and CDR2: MRHNA and SNTAGT. The CDR3 DNA reads TGTGCCAGCAGTGACTTCCAGGGGGCAGATACGCAGTATTTT. Its translation is CASSDFQGADTQYF.

This chain links TRBV9 with TRBJ2-7, with 7 bases matching TRBD2. After removal of 5 bases from V and 2 bases from J, the junction contained 4 bases not matched to a gene. Per the germline V gene, CDR1 is SGDLS and CDR2 is YYNGEE. The CDR3 spans 13 residues. Here the CDR3 DNA reads TGTGCCAGCAGTACCGGGACTACCTACGAGCAGTACTTC. Translating it yields CASSTGTTYEQYF.

Only one count was recorded for this clone. The sample has other DNA sequences that encode this CDR3 too. This chain connects TRBV27 to TRBJ2-1; 10 bases line up with TRBD2. With 5 bases clipped from V and 2 bases from J, the junction kept 3 bases outside the gene matches. Germline CDR1 MNHEY, CDR2 SMNVEV (reference sequence). The CDR3 sequence is 15 residues long. The CDR3 protein is CASSPGTSAYNEQFF. The CDR3 region has the DNA TGTGCCAGCAGTCCCGGGACTAGCGCCTACAATGAGCAGTTCTTC.

The chain carries TRBV27 and TRBJ2-7; the D is unclear. Looked up from germline, CDR1 is MNHEY and CDR2 is SMNVEV (reference sequence). V was trimmed by 6 bases and J by 0 bases, leaving 12 bases between them. The CDR3 extends over 14 amino acids. The CDR3, as DNA: TGTGCCAGCAGGACACTCTTTAGCTCCTACGAGCAGTACTTC. This gives the protein CASRTLFSSYEQYF.

J is TRBJ1-4 and V is TRBV29-1; no reliable D call. The germline V gene has CDR1 SQVTM and CDR2 ANQGSEA. Trimming cost V 7 bases and J 2 bases, with 17 bases left between them. This CDR3 has 15 residues. CDR3 in DNA: TGCAGCGCACTAGACGGCGGGTACACTAATGAAAAACTGTTTTTT. Protein: CSALDGGYTNEKLFF.

This chain uses TRBV27 with TRBJ2-2, with D tentatively TRBD2 (7 bases). The CDR3 extends over 17 amino acids. CDR1 and CDR2 from the germline V gene are MNHEY and SMNVEV (reference sequence). Trimming shortened V by 4 bases and J by 3 bases, and 18 bases separated the two germline ends. The CDR3 sequence is CASSYEWGRGYTGELFF. The CDR3 bases are TGTGCCAGCAGTTACGAGTGGGGGAGGGGGTACACCGGGGAGCTGTTTTTT.

In this sample, this clone turned up once. CDR3 loop: CASSDNYEQYF. CDR3 nucleotide sequence: TGTGCCAGTAGTGACAACTACGAGCAGTACTTC. The genes are TRBV19 and TRBJ2-7; D unclear. The CDR3 runs to 11 residues. Looked up from germline, CDR1 is LNHDA and CDR2 is SQIVND (reference sequence). Trimming took 5 bases from V and 3 from J, leaving 5 bases between them.